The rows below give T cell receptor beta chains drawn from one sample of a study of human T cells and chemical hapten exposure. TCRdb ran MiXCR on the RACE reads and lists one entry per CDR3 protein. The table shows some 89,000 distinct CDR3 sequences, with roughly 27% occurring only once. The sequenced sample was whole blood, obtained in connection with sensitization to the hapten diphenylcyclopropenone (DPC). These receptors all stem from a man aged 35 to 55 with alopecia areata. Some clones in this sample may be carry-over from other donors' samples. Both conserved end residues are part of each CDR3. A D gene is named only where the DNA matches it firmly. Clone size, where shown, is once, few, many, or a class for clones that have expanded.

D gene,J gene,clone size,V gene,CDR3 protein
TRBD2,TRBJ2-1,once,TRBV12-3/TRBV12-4,CASSTTSGYFNEQFF
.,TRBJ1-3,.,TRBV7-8,CASSSQGGILSGNTIYF
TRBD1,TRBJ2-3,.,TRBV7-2,CASSKGQGVKYDTQYF
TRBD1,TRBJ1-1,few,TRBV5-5,CASRHGTGENTEAFF
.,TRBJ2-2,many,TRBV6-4,CASSDSRDTGELFF
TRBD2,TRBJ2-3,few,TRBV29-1,CSVSRTSGSVTDTQYF
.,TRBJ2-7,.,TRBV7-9,CASSLGSVIDEQYF
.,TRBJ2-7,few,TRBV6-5,CASRGQSYEQYF
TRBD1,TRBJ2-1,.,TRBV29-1,CSVGTGQGGDEQFF
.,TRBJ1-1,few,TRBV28,CASSPSLGQGRTEAFF
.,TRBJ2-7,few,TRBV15,CATSRGTGNEQYF
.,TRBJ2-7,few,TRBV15,CATSRVSGAGTYEQYF
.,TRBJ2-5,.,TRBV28,CVAEGSETQYF